Described below is a single T cell receptor (beta chain) sequence and its context. Its antigen is unknown. TCRdb's copy holds only in-frame clones and misses some; the assay was immunoSEQ multiplex PCR. The profile shows around 4,000 clones, 94% of them singletons. J gave up 2 bases and V 5 bases, and 5 bases lay outside the gene matches. CDR1 is MNHNY, CDR2 SVGAGI, per germline (reference sequence). The CDR3 length is 14 residues. This record belongs to a study of chemoradiotherapy in HPV16-positive cancers. Study-level information: A couple of HPV16-positive patients' cells yielded candidate HPV-specific clones and common motifs.

Study findings and constraints: HPV-specific T cells were functionally defined from only a couple of HPV16-positive patients. During treatment, candidate HPV-specific clones and E7-related motifs expanded in tumor.

This TCR came from a human donor with HPV-associated anogenital cancer. V is TRBV6-6 and J is TRBJ2-7, with TRBD2 identical over 8 bases. The sample was tumor tissue, taken from a patient who underwent chemoradiotherapy. The CDR3 protein is CASSGSGGAYEQYF. The CDR3, as DNA: TGTGCCAGCAGTGGAAGCGGGGGCGCCTACGAGCAGTACTTC.